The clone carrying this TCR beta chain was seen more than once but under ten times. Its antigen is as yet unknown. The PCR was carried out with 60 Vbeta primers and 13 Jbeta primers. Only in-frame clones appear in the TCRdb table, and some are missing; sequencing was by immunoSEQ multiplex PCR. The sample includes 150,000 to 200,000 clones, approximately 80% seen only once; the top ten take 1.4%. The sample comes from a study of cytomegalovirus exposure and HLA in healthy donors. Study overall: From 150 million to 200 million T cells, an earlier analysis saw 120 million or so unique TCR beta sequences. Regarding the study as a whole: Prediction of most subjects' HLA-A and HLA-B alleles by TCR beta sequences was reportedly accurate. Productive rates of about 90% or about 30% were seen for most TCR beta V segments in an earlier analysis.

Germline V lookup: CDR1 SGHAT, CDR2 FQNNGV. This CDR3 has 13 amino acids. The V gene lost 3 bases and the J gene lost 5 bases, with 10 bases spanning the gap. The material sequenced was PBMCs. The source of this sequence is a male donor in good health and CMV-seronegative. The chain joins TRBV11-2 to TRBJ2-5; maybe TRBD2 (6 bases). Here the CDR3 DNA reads TGTGCCAGCAGCTTGGAACGGGAGGAGACCCAGTACTTC. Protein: CASSLEREETQYF.